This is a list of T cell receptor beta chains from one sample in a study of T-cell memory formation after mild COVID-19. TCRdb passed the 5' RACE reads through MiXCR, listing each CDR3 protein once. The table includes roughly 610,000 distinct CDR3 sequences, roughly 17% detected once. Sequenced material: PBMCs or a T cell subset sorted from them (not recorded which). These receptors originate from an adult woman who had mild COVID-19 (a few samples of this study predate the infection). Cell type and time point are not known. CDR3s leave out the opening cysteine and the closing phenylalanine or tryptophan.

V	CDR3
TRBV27	ASSLSGTGGLGKPYEQY
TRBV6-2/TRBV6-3	ASGGMDRLANTIY
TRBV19	ASSMAWVRDTRETQY
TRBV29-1	SVENGGSYEQY
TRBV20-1	SAFRTSGLAKNIQY
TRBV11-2	ASSLPGIPSPGYGYT
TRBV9	ASSGGLLNTEAF
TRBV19	ASAPQHWGRGEQF
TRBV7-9	ASTLLVVGFLADTQY
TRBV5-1	ASSYGGDPPYEQY
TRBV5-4	ASSLAGQDTGELF
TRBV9	ASSVALAGAQF
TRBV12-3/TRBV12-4	ASSPGRQNTEAF
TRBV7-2	ASSFTGITKNIQY
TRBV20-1	SDRGRALGAYEQY
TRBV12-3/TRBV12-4	ASTSWETQY